These 15 T cell receptor beta chains came from one sample sequenced in a study of identical twins (dated by TCRdb to the mid-2010s). Library prep was done by 5' RACE. The reads were generated on an Illumina HiSeq 2000. TCRdb passed the public sequencing reads through fastp at Q25 and MiXCR, retaining productive beta sequences. Each CDR3 protein gets just one entry, which takes the most common genes and DNA from the rows behind it. For this sample there are some 500,000 distinct CDR3 sequences; approximately 15% appear just once. Approximately 0.52% of the sample is taken by the ten largest. The data also belong to a second study, concerning yellow fever vaccine responses in identical twins.

Sequencing used CD4+ T cells sorted from blood. All receptors come from a woman younger than 30 in good health.

The J gene is TRBJ2-7, the V gene TRBV7-6; D is unresolved. The CDR3 loop spans 14 amino acids. The V end lost 3 bases, the J end lost 1 base, and 10 bases lay between the germline ends. Looked up from germline, CDR1 is SGHVS and CDR2 is FNYEAQ. CDR3 sequence (DNA): TGTGCCAGCAGCTTGACCGAACAGTCCTACGAGCAGTACTTC. It yields the protein CASSLTEQSYEQYF.

This clonotype was seen a handful of times. The chain recombines TRBV20-1 with TRBJ1-1; D remains ambiguous. Trimming stripped 5 bases from V and 1 base from J, with 5 bases between. CDR3 length: 11 amino acids. Germline loops: CDR1 DFQATT, CDR2 SNEGSKA (reference sequence). The CDR3 DNA is TGCAGTGCTTTAGGGAACACTGAAGCTTTCTTT. Encoded protein: CSALGNTEAFF.

This clonotype was seen a few times. The CDR3 sequence: CAWSVQRSGELFF. CDR3 sequence (DNA): TGTGCCTGGAGTGTACAGCGGTCCGGGGAGCTGTTTTTT. The V call is TRBV30, the J call TRBJ2-2; tentative D call: TRBD2 (5 bases). The CDR3 spans 13 residues. CDR1 and CDR2 from the germline V gene are GTSNPN and SVGIG (reference sequence). V was trimmed by 0 bases and J by 6 bases, leaving 8 bases between them.

The rearrangement joins TRBV28 to TRBJ2-7; a possible D gene is TRBD1 (5 bases). V was trimmed by 2 bases and J by 2 bases, leaving 10 bases between them. CDR1 and CDR2 (germline): MDHEN, SYDVKM. The CDR3 covers 14 residues. CDR3 DNA sequence: TGTGCCAGCAGTTTACAGGGCAGCCCCTACGAGCAGTACTTC. Its translation: CASSLQGSPYEQYF.

This clonotype appeared many times. The chain couples TRBV6-5 to TRBJ2-1, with 9 positions matching TRBD2. CDR1 and CDR2 from the germline V gene are MNHEY and SVGAGI. V gave up 2 bases and J gave up 6 bases; unmatched junction bases: 11. The CDR3 is 17 amino acids. The CDR3: CASSYGLAGSLSNEQFF. In DNA form, the CDR3 reads TGTGCCAGCAGTTACGGGCTAGCGGGGAGTTTGAGCAATGAGCAGTTCTTC.

The chain couples TRBV24-1 to TRBJ2-3; D is uncertain. The V end lost 5 bases, the J end lost 4 bases, and 12 bases lay between the germline ends. CDR3 length: 14 residues. Per the germline V gene, CDR1 is KGHDR and CDR2 is SFDVKD. The DNA of the CDR3 is TGTGCCACCAGTGCTAATAAGGGCGCAGATACGCAGTATTTT. Translated, it gives CATSANKGADTQYF.

This clonotype occurred a few times. The CDR3 is CAWSIMARGGNQPQHF. CDR3 DNA: TGTGCCTGGAGTATAATGGCGAGGGGGGGCAATCAGCCCCAGCATTTT. The chain has TRBV30 and TRBJ1-5; TRBD1 is a possible D gene (6 bases). Per the germline V gene, CDR1 is GTSNPN and CDR2 is SVGIG (reference sequence). V lost 2 bases and J 2 bases, leaving 16 bases between the germline ends. The CDR3 spans 16 residues.

This clonotype was seen a few times. V is TRBV12-3 or TRBV12-4 and J is TRBJ1-1; TRBD1 is a possible D gene (5 bases). CDR3 size: 16 residues. V dropped 6 bases and J dropped 1 base, with 18 bases sitting between them. The CDR3, as DNA: TGTGCCAGCAGCAGAAGGTCGGGACCGACGAACACTGAAGCTTTCTTT. The encoded protein is CASSRRSGPTNTEAFF.

This clonotype has just a few counts. The chain recombines TRBV7-2 with TRBJ1-1; D call uncertain. The CDR3 contains 14 residues. Germline values: CDR1 SGHTA, CDR2 FQGNSA. Trimming shortened V by 4 bases and J by 5 bases, and 14 bases separated the two germline ends. The CDR3 loop reads CASSSPQMITEAFF. The CDR3 bases are TGTGCCAGCAGCTCACCTCAGATGATTACTGAAGCTTTCTTT.

This chain connects TRBV20-1 to TRBJ2-1; D is perhaps TRBD1 (6 bases). Germline V CDR1 and CDR2: DFQATT, SNEGSKA (reference sequence). The CDR3 has 15 amino acids. Trimming stripped 3 bases from V and 10 bases from J, with 22 bases between. The CDR3 bases are TGCAGTGCTAGGGAAAGTTCCCGGGACAATAACGAGCAGTTCTTC. This codes for CSARESSRDNNEQFF.

This clonotype was seen repeatedly, ten times or more. The V call is TRBV7-2, the J call TRBJ2-7; no clear D. The CDR3 is 13 residues long. The V gene lost 3 bases and the J gene lost 3 bases, with 9 bases spanning the gap. CDR1 SGHTA and CDR2 FQGNSA come from the germline V gene. This chain's CDR3 is CASSFGQFYEQYF. Here the CDR3 DNA reads TGTGCCAGCAGCTTTGGTCAGTTCTACGAGCAGTACTTC.

The genes are TRBV7-9 and TRBJ2-3; unclear D gene. V lost 4 bases and J lost 2, with 13 bases in between. This CDR3 comprises 15 residues. The germline gives CDR1 SEHNR, CDR2 FQNEAQ (reference sequence). CDR3 nucleotide sequence: TGTGCCAGCAGCTCCGGAACCCATTCCACAGATACGCAGTATTTT. This sequence encodes CASSSGTHSTDTQYF.

The chain is built from TRBV6-5 and TRBJ1-1, with D unresolved. V gave up 1 base and J gave up 1 base, with 4 bases separating them. Germline CDR1 MNHEY, CDR2 SVGAGI. The CDR3 is 13 residues long. The DNA of the CDR3 is TGTGCCAGCAGTTACTATCCGAACACTGAAGCTTTCTTT. This sequence encodes CASSYYPNTEAFF.

This clonotype was counted at least ten times. This chain connects TRBV6-4 to TRBJ2-3, with 11 positions matching TRBD2. The CDR3 extends over 15 amino acids. Looked up from germline, CDR1 is MRHNA and CDR2 is SNTAGT. V was clipped by 0 bases and J by 4 bases; unmatched bases: 0. CDR3 nucleotide sequence: TGTGCCAGCAGTGACTCTAGCGGGGGGGCAGATACGCAGTATTTT. Protein product: CASSDSSGGADTQYF.

In its sample, this clonotype was seen many times. J is TRBJ2-2 and V is TRBV5-1; the D gene is possibly TRBD2 (6 bases). Per the germline V gene, CDR1 is SGHRS and CDR2 is YFSETQ. Trimming took off 2 bases at V and 7 bases at J, with 12 bases between the two ends. The length of the CDR3 is 14 residues. This CDR3 reads CASSFRPGDGELFF. The CDR3 region has the DNA TGCGCCAGCAGCTTCCGACCGGGGGACGGGGAGCTGTTTTTT.